This TCR beta chain was sequenced for a study of shared clonotypes between healthy human individuals. Notes on the study in general: Inspection by rarefaction showed sorted-subset sequencing to be incomplete despite large depth.

A word on this clone: Its specificity is not known.

Generated by immunoSEQ multiplex PCR, the TCRdb table keeps only in-frame clones and is missing some. The sample has about 2 million clones; 85% to 95% are singletons. Sequenced sample: naive CD4+ T cells sorted from blood. Subset: CD45RA+ positively selected. The receptor comes from a man between 18 and 29 years old in good health.

The CDR3 sequence: CASSPRGGTSGTDTQYF. The CDR3 DNA follows: TGTGCCAGCTCACCAAGGGGAGGGACTAGCGGCACAGATACGCAGTATTTT. The rearrangement joins TRBV18 to TRBJ2-3; 10 nucleotides line up with TRBD2. The ends lost 2 bases at V and 1 base at J; junction bases unmatched: 6. From germline, CDR1 is KGHSH and CDR2 LQKENI. This CDR3 has 17 amino acids.